This T cell receptor beta chain was captured by sequencing in a study of blood T cell repertoires in COVID-19. As for the study in general: Samples taken during acute and convalescent COVID-19 were collected in the United States, Italy and Spain.

Cohort allocation depended upon clinical history that participants reported. The study counted Cohort 3 donors as recovered given two negative PCRs, clearance, or symptom resolution. Under the authors' procedure: By means of reference gene primer amplification, nucleated cell counts were estimated. The protocol was immunoSEQ multiplex PCR, while the TCRdb copy is restricted to in-frame clones and leaves out a portion. V and J calls and clone size follow that table, whereas D and trimming were derived from the DNA. The data contain about 46,000 clones, 86% of them singletons. Sequenced input: PBMCs or T cells enriched from blood (not recorded which). This receptor was identified in a woman in her forties or fifties who had recovered from COVID-19.

In DNA, the CDR3 is TGCAGTGCTACGTTTAATGAAAAACTGTTTTTT. This codes for CSATFNEKLFF. The chain links TRBV20-1 to TRBJ1-4; D gene unclear. Trimming left V 4 bases short and J 4 bases short, with 4 bases between. The CDR3 is 11 residues long. Germline assignment: CDR1 DFQATT and CDR2 SNEGSKA (reference sequence).